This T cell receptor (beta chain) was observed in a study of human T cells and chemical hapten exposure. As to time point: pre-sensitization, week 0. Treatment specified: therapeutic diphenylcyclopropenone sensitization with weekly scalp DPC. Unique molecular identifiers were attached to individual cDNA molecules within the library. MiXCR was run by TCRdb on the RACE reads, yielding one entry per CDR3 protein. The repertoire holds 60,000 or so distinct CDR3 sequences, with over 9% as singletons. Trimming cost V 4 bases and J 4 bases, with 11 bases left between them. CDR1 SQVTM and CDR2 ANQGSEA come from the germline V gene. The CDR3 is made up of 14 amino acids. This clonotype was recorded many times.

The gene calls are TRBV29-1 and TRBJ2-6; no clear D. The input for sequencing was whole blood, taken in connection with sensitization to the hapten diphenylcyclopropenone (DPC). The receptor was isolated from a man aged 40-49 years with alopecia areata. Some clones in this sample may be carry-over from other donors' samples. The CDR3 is CSVAKGSGANVLTF. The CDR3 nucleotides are TGCAGCGTTGCTAAAGGTTCAGGGGCCAACGTCCTGACTTTC. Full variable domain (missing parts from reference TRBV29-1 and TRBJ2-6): SAVISQKPSRDICQRGTSLTIQCQVDSQVTMMFWYRQQPGQSLTLIATANQGSEATYESGFVIDKFPISRPNLTFSTLTVSNMSPEDSSIYLCSVAKGSGANVLTFGAGSRLTVL.